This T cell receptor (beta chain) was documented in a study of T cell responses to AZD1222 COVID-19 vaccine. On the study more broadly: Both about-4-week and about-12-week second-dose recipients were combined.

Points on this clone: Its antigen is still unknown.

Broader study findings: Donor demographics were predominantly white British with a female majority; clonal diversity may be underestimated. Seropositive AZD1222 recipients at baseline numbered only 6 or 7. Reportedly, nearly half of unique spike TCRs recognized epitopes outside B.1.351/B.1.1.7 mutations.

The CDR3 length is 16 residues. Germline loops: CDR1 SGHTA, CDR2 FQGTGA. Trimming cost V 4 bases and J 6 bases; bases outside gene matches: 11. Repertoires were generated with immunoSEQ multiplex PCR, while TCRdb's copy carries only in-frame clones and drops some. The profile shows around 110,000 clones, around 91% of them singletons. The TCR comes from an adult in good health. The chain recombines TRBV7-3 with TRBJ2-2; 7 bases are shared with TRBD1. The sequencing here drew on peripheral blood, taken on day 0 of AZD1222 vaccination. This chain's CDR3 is CASSSSRQGLAGELFF. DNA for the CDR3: TGTGCCAGCAGCTCGAGCCGACAGGGTCTAGCCGGGGAGCTGTTTTTT.